The 20 T cell receptor beta chains listed next were all sequenced from one sample in a study of T cells in Graves' hyperthyroidism and ophthalmopathy. TCR beta CDR3 region amplification was performed from RNA transcripts. An initial round of RT-PCR targeting the TCR CDR3 relied on the HTBI primer set. TCRdb fed the multiplex PCR reads into MiXCR, producing one record per CDR3 protein. The table includes a few hundred thousand distinct CDR3 sequences, around 21% detected once. The sequenced material came from blood. The receptors were sampled from a man aged 18 to 30 with Graves' hyperthyroidism.

For the CDR3, the DNA is TGTGCCAGCAGCATTTTGACAGCAATGAACACTGAAGCTTTCTTT. Translated, it gives CASSILTAMNTEAFF. The gene calls are TRBV12-3 or TRBV12-4 and TRBJ1-1, with D possibly matching TRBD1 (5 bases). This CDR3 has 15 amino acids. V lost 6 bases and J lost 0, with 14 bases in between.

In this sample, this clonotype turned up many times. The rearrangement joins TRBV6-1 to TRBJ1-2; D call uncertain. The CDR3 loop spans 15 amino acids. CDR1 is MNHNS and CDR2 is SASEGT in the germline V gene. With 3 bases removed from V and 4 bases from J, the gap between germline ends came to 15 bases. Here the CDR3 reads CASSEDRWISYGYTF. CDR3 nucleotide sequence: TGTGCCAGCAGTGAGGATAGGTGGATTAGCTATGGCTACACCTTC.

The V and J genes are TRBV6-1 and TRBJ1-1; 7 nucleotides agree with TRBD1. V was pared by 6 bases and J by 8 bases, with 21 bases of the junction left unmatched. Germline V gene lookup returns CDR1 MNHNS and CDR2 SASEGT. The CDR3 extends over 17 amino acids. As DNA, the CDR3 is TGTGCCAGCAGAGTTAAGGGGGCTCCGGGGGCGGTTGGGGAAGCTTTCTTT. Protein: CASRVKGAPGAVGEAFF.

This clonotype was counted at least ten times. V and J are TRBV9 and TRBJ1-2, with D unclear. V was clipped by 0 bases and J by 5 bases, with 14 bases between them. CDR3 length: 15 amino acids. Germline values: CDR1 SGDLS, CDR2 YYNGEE. The CDR3 DNA reads as TGTGCCAGCAGCGTAGATGGGTCCTCTCTATATGGCTACACCTTC. Protein product: CASSVDGSSLYGYTF.

This clonotype was seen many times. The chain joins TRBV12-3 or TRBV12-4 to TRBJ2-7; D gene uncertain. This CDR3 spans 14 amino acids. The germline V and J ends were trimmed by 1 base and 3 bases, with 10 bases remaining between them. The CDR3 here is CASSLGTRIYEQYF. CDR3 nucleotide sequence: TGTGCCAGCAGTTTAGGGACCAGAATCTACGAGCAGTACTTC.

This clonotype was seen many times. The V call is TRBV11-2, the J call TRBJ1-3, with a possible D match to TRBD1 (5 bases). V was trimmed by 6 bases and J by 8 bases, leaving 20 bases between them. The CDR3 is 15 amino acids. In germline, CDR1 is SGHAT, CDR2 FQNNGV. The CDR3 bases are TGTGCCAGCAGACGCTGGGGGGGGGATCGTGACACCATATATTTT. Translating gives CASRRWGGDRDTIYF.

This clonotype showed up many times. The V call is TRBV6-2 or TRBV6-3, the J call TRBJ2-5; 7 nucleotides match TRBD1. The ends lost 7 bases at V and 3 bases at J; junction bases unmatched: 11. CDR1 and CDR2 (germline): MNHEY, SVGEGT. The CDR3 runs to 15 residues. In nucleotides, the CDR3 is TGTGCCAGCACGCCCGCCGGCACAGGGGAAGAGACCCAGTACTTC. This sequence encodes CASTPAGTGEETQYF.

This clonotype was detected once. This sequence joins TRBV29-1 and TRBJ1-1, with D unclear. CDR1 SQVTM and CDR2 ANQGSEA come from the germline V gene. Trimming removed 7 bases at V and 4 bases at J, with 19 bases between. This CDR3 is built from 14 residues. DNA of the CDR3: TGCAGCGCTCGAATTGGGGTACGGGGCACTGAAGCTTTCTTT. It yields the protein CSARIGVRGTEAFF.

This clonotype was seen at least ten times. The chain has TRBV6-5 and TRBJ1-2, with D hard to call. This CDR3 is built from 15 residues. Germline V lookup: CDR1 MNHEY, CDR2 SVGAGI. Trimming removed 6 bases at V and 3 bases at J, with 17 bases between. Written as DNA, the CDR3 is TGTGCCAGCAGCTACACTGGATCTGGGGACTATGGCTACACCTTC. Its protein is CASSYTGSGDYGYTF.

This clonotype was observed a few times. The chain joins TRBV5-6 to TRBJ1-2, with D possibly TRBD1 on 5 matching bases. CDR3 length equals 14 residues. The germline V and J ends were trimmed by 3 bases and 9 bases, with 18 bases remaining between them. Germline V lookup: CDR1 SGHDT, CDR2 YYEEEE. In nucleotides, the CDR3 is TGTGCCAGCAGCTGGGGACTGCTAGGCGGGAGCTACACCTTC. This codes for CASSWGLLGGSYTF. The entire variable domain, with the rest obtained from reference TRBV5-6 and TRBJ1-2, is as follows: DAGVTQSPTHLIKTRGQQVTLRCSPKSGHDTVSWYQQALGQGPQFIFQYYEEEERQRGNFPDRFSGHQFPNYSSELNVNALLLGDSALYLCASSWGLLGGSYTFGSGTRLTVV.

This clonotype has more than one count but fewer than ten. The V and J genes are TRBV12-3 or TRBV12-4 and TRBJ1-5; D remains unclear. V gave up 4 bases and J gave up 2 bases, with 9 bases separating them. CDR3 length equals 14 residues. The CDR3: CASSSSQGNQPQHF. The CDR3, as DNA: TGTGCCAGCAGTTCAAGTCAGGGCAATCAGCCCCAGCATTTT.

Ten or more counts support this clonotype. The gene calls are TRBV11-2 and TRBJ2-2; D is perhaps TRBD2 (7 bases). The V gene lost 6 bases and the J gene lost 4 bases, with 21 bases spanning the gap. The CDR3 is 17 residues long. The germline CDR1 and CDR2 sequences are SGHAT and FQNNGV. CDR3 residues: CASRTRYRGAGTGELFF. In DNA, the CDR3 is TGTGCCAGCAGAACCCGGTATCGGGGGGCGGGCACCGGGGAGCTGTTTTTT.

Many counts were recorded for this clonotype. The chain combines TRBV6-5 with TRBJ1-1, with a tentative D call TRBD1 (5 bases). The ends were cut back, 4 bases at V and 4 bases at J, with 13 bases in the middle. Germline-derived CDR1 and CDR2 are MNHEY and SVGAGI. The CDR3 spans 14 residues. The CDR3 bases are TGTGCCAGCAGTTTTGAGGACGGGGGCACTGAAGCTTTCTTT. Amino acids: CASSFEDGGTEAFF.

This clonotype was recorded at least ten times. The chain couples TRBV19 to TRBJ1-1; no clear D. The V gene's germline CDR1 is LNHDA and CDR2 SQIVND (reference sequence). The length of the CDR3 is 12 residues. The germline V and J ends were trimmed by 6 bases and 3 bases, with 8 bases remaining between them. CDR3 protein: CASREGDTEAFF. For the CDR3, the DNA is TGTGCCAGTAGGGAAGGAGACACTGAAGCTTTCTTT.

The chain employs TRBV7-2 and TRBJ1-2; D possibly corresponds to TRBD1 (5 bases). V lost 4 bases to trimming and J lost 10 bases, with 10 bases between them. This CDR3 spans 11 amino acids. Germline V lookup: CDR1 SGHTA, CDR2 FQGNSA. CDR3 DNA sequence: TGTGCCAGCAGCTGGGGGTATTCCTACACCTTC. Its protein is CASSWGYSYTF.

This clonotype was counted ten times or more. The rearrangement uses TRBV6-1 and TRBJ2-5; D is unclear. The V gene's germline CDR1 is MNHNS and CDR2 SASEGT. The CDR3 runs 14 residues. Trimming removed 9 bases from V and 1 base from J, with 15 bases in between. CDR3: CASSSRSFQETQYF. DNA for the CDR3: TGTGCCAGTTCCAGTCGGAGCTTCCAAGAGACCCAGTACTTC.

This chain joins TRBV10-3 and TRBJ2-7, with 7 bases fitting TRBD1. Germline values: CDR1 ENHRY, CDR2 SYGVKD. The CDR3 loop spans 14 amino acids. After removal of 4 bases from V and 2 bases from J, the junction contained 5 bases not matched to a gene. CDR3 amino acids: CAISGTGTTYEQYF. CDR3 bases: TGTGCCATCAGTGGGACAGGTACGACCTACGAGCAGTACTTC.

This clonotype has a count of ten or more. The rearrangement joins TRBV11-2 to TRBJ2-7, with a weak D call TRBD1 (6 bases). Between the trimmed V and J ends, which lost 5 bases and 3 bases, there was a span of 14 bases. From germline, CDR1 is SGHAT and CDR2 FQNNGV. This CDR3 spans 14 amino acids. The CDR3 sequence: CASSPRDTVYEQYF. The CDR3 DNA sequence: TGTGCCAGCAGCCCCCGGGACACCGTCTACGAGCAGTACTTC.

This clonotype was detected many times. The V call is TRBV3-1, the J call TRBJ1-1; TRBD1 matches 9 bases. The CDR3 contains 15 residues. Germline V lookup: CDR1 LGHDT, CDR2 YNNKEL (reference sequence). V was pared by 2 bases and J by 1 base, with 2 bases of the junction left unmatched. The CDR3 DNA reads TGTGCCAGCAGCCAACCGGGACAGGGGAACACTGAAGCTTTCTTT. Protein: CASSQPGQGNTEAFF.

This clonotype showed up many times. The chain joins TRBV6-1 to TRBJ1-1; the D is unclear. The V gene's germline CDR1 is MNHNS and CDR2 SASEGT. The CDR3 is made up of 11 amino acids. V dropped 8 bases and J dropped 8 bases, with 12 bases sitting between them. CDR3 in amino acids: CASGPLLEAFF. The CDR3 nucleotides read TGTGCCAGCGGACCTCTCCTCGAAGCTTTCTTT.